The 21 T cell receptor beta chains below come from one sample, sequenced in a study of response to subunit inactivated influenza vaccine. In TCRdb, the RT-PCR reads were re-called with MiXCR into one record per CDR3 protein. The data contain approximately 520,000 distinct CDR3 sequences, 16% of them singletons. Sequences were derived from CD4+ T cells sorted from PBMCs, sampled 23 months after vaccination. The receptors were gathered from a man aged 50-75 years who received an inactivated influenza vaccine.

This clonotype was seen many times. The chain recombines TRBV11-2 with TRBJ2-5; no clear D. CDR3 length equals 13 residues. Trimming took 1 base from V and 2 from J, leaving 5 bases between them. The germline CDR1 and CDR2 sequences are SGHAT and FQNNGV. This CDR3 is CASSLGPQETQYF. The CDR3, as DNA: TGTGCCAGCAGCTTAGGGCCACAAGAGACCCAGTACTTC.

The chain joins TRBV28 to TRBJ2-2; tentatively, D is TRBD1 (7 bases). V dropped 11 bases and J dropped 2 bases, with 12 bases sitting between them. Per germline, CDR1 MDHEN and CDR2 SYDVKM. The CDR3 totals 13 residues. As DNA, the CDR3 is TGTGCCGGAGGGACAGCAAACACCGGGGAGCTGTTTTTT. As protein: CAGGTANTGELFF.

Notes on this clonotype: The conserved closing phenylalanine or tryptophan is absent in this CDR3, likely reflecting a read error. The chain combines TRBV28 with TRBJ2-7; possibly TRBD1 for D (6 bases). V was pared by 6 bases and J by 7 bases, with 22 bases between. The V gene's germline CDR1 is MDHEN and CDR2 SYDVKM. The CDR3 is 15 residues long. The CDR3 loop reads CASSSRDTGLYEQYS. CDR3 nucleotides: TGTGCCAGCAGCTCCAGGGACACGGGCCTCTATGAGCAGTACTCC.

This clonotype was recorded a few times. This sequence joins TRBV7-2 and TRBJ2-1; no reliable D call. Germline CDR1 reads SGHTA; CDR2 reads FQGNSA. The germline V and J ends were trimmed by 3 bases and 5 bases, with 5 bases remaining between them. This CDR3 has 12 amino acids. The CDR3 loop reads CASSFIHNEQFF. The CDR3 DNA reads as TGTGCCAGCAGCTTTATCCACAATGAGCAGTTCTTC. The complete variable domain, with remaining parts taken from reference TRBV7-2 and TRBJ2-1, reads GAGVSQSPSNKVTEKGKDVELRCDPISGHTALYWYRQSLGQGLEFLIYFQGNSAPDKSGLPSDRFSAERTGGSVSTLTIQRTQQEDSAVYLCASSFIHNEQFFGPGTRLTVL.

The rearrangement joins TRBV7-2 to TRBJ2-3, with 12 bases aligning to TRBD2. The ends lost 5 bases at V and 5 bases at J; junction bases unmatched: 8. The CDR3 is 16 residues long. Germline CDR1 SGHTA, CDR2 FQGNSA. In nucleotides, the CDR3 is TGTGCCAGCAGCCCCTCAGGACTAGCGGGACAAGATACGCAGTATTTT. Translating it yields CASSPSGLAGQDTQYF.

The chain uses TRBV29-1 and TRBJ2-1, with D perhaps matching TRBD2 (6 bases). Trimming took 6 bases from V and 10 from J, leaving 16 bases between them. Germline V gene data show CDR1 as SQVTM and CDR2 as ANQGSEA. The CDR3 contains 12 residues. The CDR3 DNA sequence: TGCAGCGTGGGCGTTTTAGCGGACGAGCAGTTCTTC. Its translation is CSVGVLADEQFF.

Many counts were recorded for this clonotype. The chain couples TRBV2 to TRBJ2-3, with D uncertain. This CDR3 comprises 14 residues. Deletions cut 2 bases from V and 5 bases from J, with 11 bases between. The germline CDR1 and CDR2 sequences are SNHLY and FYNNEI. In DNA, the CDR3 is TGTGCCAGCAGTGAAATACTACTGGGAGATACGCAGTATTTT. Translating it yields CASSEILLGDTQYF.

As regards this clonotype: One end of the junction fails to match germline, which may point to a read error. This chain connects TRBV6-5 to TRBJ2-7; 10 nucleotides match TRBD2. This CDR3 has 14 residues. CDR1 and CDR2 (germline): MNHEY, SVGAGI. The CDR3 sequence is CASGYQREGYEQYF. The CDR3 nucleotides read TGTGCCAGCGGTTACCAGCGGGAGGGGTACGAGCAGTACTTC.

This clonotype showed up just a few times. The chain is built from TRBV3-1 and TRBJ1-5; 7 nucleotides match TRBD1. The trim removed 5 bases at V and 3 bases at J, leaving 4 bases unmatched. Germline CDR1 and CDR2: LGHDT and YNNKEL (reference sequence). There are 14 residues in the CDR3. This chain's CDR3 is CASSAGTDNQPQHF. CDR3 nucleotide sequence: TGTGCCAGCAGCGCCGGGACAGACAATCAGCCCCAGCATTTT.

This clonotype was observed many times. The DNA of the CDR3 is TGTGCCAGCAGCTTGGGGTACATGGGACTAGCGGTCACAGATACGCAGTATTTT. This translates into CASSLGYMGLAVTDTQYF. The rearrangement links TRBV11-2 to TRBJ2-3; 11 nucleotides match TRBD2. Germline lookup yields CDR1 SGHAT and CDR2 FQNNGV. The CDR3 has 18 residues. V lost 3 bases and J lost 2; bases outside the gene matches: 10.

This chain connects TRBV7-9 to TRBJ1-1; D perhaps matches TRBD1 (5 bases). In germline, CDR1 is SEHNR, CDR2 FQNEAQ (reference sequence). V was clipped by 1 base and J by 11 bases, with 8 bases between them. CDR3 length equals 11 residues. The CDR3 DNA reads as TGTGCCAGCAGCTTAGTAGGGGTGGCTTTCTTT. Protein product: CASSLVGVAFF.

The chain has TRBV29-1 and TRBJ1-5, with a possible D match to TRBD1 (5 bases). Per germline, CDR1 SQVTM and CDR2 ANQGSEA. The CDR3 sequence is 12 residues long. Between the trimmed V and J ends, which lost 4 bases and 6 bases, there was a span of 10 bases. CDR3 in amino acids: CSVGGTGQPQHF. The DNA for the CDR3 is TGCAGCGTTGGAGGGACGGGTCAGCCCCAGCATTTT. Full variable domain (outside the CDR3, taken from reference TRBV29-1 and TRBJ1-5): SAVISQKPSRDICQRGTSLTIQCQVDSQVTMMFWYRQQPGQSLTLIATANQGSEATYESGFVIDKFPISRPNLTFSTLTVSNMSPEDSSIYLCSVGGTGQPQHFGDGTRLSIL.

This clonotype has just a few counts. The chain joins TRBV5-1 to TRBJ2-1; D might be TRBD2 (5 bases). CDR3 length equals 16 residues. V lost 0 bases, J lost 0 bases, and 10 bases lay in between. CDR1 and CDR2 from the germline V gene are SGHRS and YFSETQ. The CDR3 nucleotides read TGCGCCAGCAGCTTGGATACGGGAAGCTCCTACAATGAGCAGTTCTTC. Translating it yields CASSLDTGSSYNEQFF.

The table lists this clonotype with a few counts. The chain has TRBV11-2 and TRBJ2-1; TRBD1 aligns across 7 bases. Germline-derived CDR1 and CDR2 are SGHAT and FQNNGV. After removal of 4 bases from V and 6 bases from J, the junction contained 9 bases not matched to a gene. The CDR3 runs to 15 residues. CDR3 residues: CASSYRTGYPNEQFF. CDR3 DNA sequence: TGTGCCAGCAGCTACCGGACAGGTTACCCCAATGAGCAGTTCTTC.

In regard to this clonotype: Compared with germline, one end of the junction differs, possibly owing to a read error. This chain joins TRBV6-5 and TRBJ1-1; D is ambiguous. The CDR3 runs 17 residues. The germline gives CDR1 MNHEY, CDR2 SVGAGI. As DNA, the CDR3 is TGTGCCAGCAGCTACTTTCAACGCTCGGGATTGGGCACTGAAGCTTTCTTT. Protein: CASSYFQRSGLGTEAFF.

This clonotype was counted at least ten times. This chain connects TRBV12-3 or TRBV12-4 to TRBJ2-4; 8 bases are a match to TRBD1. Trimming removed 6 bases from V and 4 bases from J; junction bases left unmatched: 8. CDR3 length: 15 residues. DNA of the CDR3: TGTGCCAGCAGCCGCAGGGGGCATGGGAAAAACATTCAGTACTTC. Its translation: CASSRRGHGKNIQYF.

The chain recombines TRBV19 with TRBJ2-5; 14 nucleotides match TRBD2. With V trimmed by 4 bases and J by 14 bases, 6 bases remained unmatched. This CDR3 spans 13 amino acids. Germline CDR1 LNHDA, CDR2 SQIVND (reference sequence). Written as DNA, the CDR3 is TGTGCCAGTAGTACTGGGACTAGCGGGAGTCCATACTTC. This codes for CASSTGTSGSPYF. The full variable domain, completed using reference TRBV19 and TRBJ2-5, is DGGITQSPKYLFRKEGQNVTLSCEQNLNHDAMYWYRQDPGQGLRLIYYSQIVNDFQKGDIAEGYSVSREKKESFPLTVTSAQKNPTAFYLCASSTGTSGSPYFGPGTRLLVL.

This clonotype was found a few times. The V gene is TRBV11-2, the J gene TRBJ2-1, with D possibly matching TRBD2 (5 bases). Germline CDR1 and CDR2: SGHAT and FQNNGV. Trimming took off 5 bases at V and 6 bases at J, with 14 bases between the two ends. This CDR3 is built from 14 residues. Here the CDR3 DNA reads TGTGCCAGCAGCCAGTCCGGGGTGGTCAATGAGCAGTTCTTC. Translation gives CASSQSGVVNEQFF.

V and J are TRBV5-5 and TRBJ2-1; 9 bases line up with TRBD1. V lost 0 bases, J lost 7 bases, and 5 bases stayed unmatched. The CDR3 spans 15 residues. In germline, CDR1 is SGHKS, CDR2 YYEKEE (reference sequence). The CDR3 DNA reads as TGTGCCAGCAGCTTGGGGGACAGGGTTAATAATGAGCAGTTCTTC. It encodes CASSLGDRVNNEQFF.

The gene calls are TRBV20-1 and TRBJ1-1, with 9 nucleotides matching TRBD1. With 4 bases clipped from V and 5 bases from J, the junction kept 5 bases outside the gene matches. This CDR3 has 13 amino acids. Germline V CDR1 and CDR2: DFQATT, SNEGSKA (reference sequence). CDR3 in DNA: TGCAGTGCTAAGGGACAGGGAGGAACTGAAGCTTTCTTT. It encodes CSAKGQGGTEAFF.

The chain employs TRBV14 and TRBJ2-7, with 7 bases that match TRBD1. The V gene's germline CDR1 is SGHDN and CDR2 FVKESK. The junction had 4 bases not matched to a gene; V was cut back by 2 bases and J by 6 bases. The CDR3 has 13 amino acids. CDR3 sequence: CASSQRGPAEQYF. CDR3 nucleotides: TGTGCCAGCAGCCAAAGGGGGCCTGCCGAGCAGTACTTC.